Listed below are T cell receptor beta chains from one sample, sequenced in a study of cytomegalovirus exposure and HLA in healthy donors. Sequencing was performed with immunoSEQ multiplex PCR; in TCRdb, only in-frame clones are kept and a portion is missing. Altogether 200,000 to 250,000 clones are present, around 80% being singletons, with the ten largest covering about 3.8%. The sample consisted of PBMCs. The receptors here all came from a male donor in good health and CMV-seronegative. CDR3s leave out the opening cysteine and the closing phenylalanine or tryptophan. D genes are given only for firm matches. Size is stated for part of the rows, as once, few or many counts, or as a class when the clone is expanded.

ASSPRGGRADEQY | TRBV7-9 | 13 | TRBJ2-7 | NA | TRBD2
ASSLAVTSSYEQY | TRBV27 | 13 | TRBJ2-7 | NA | NA
ASSPTSRGGNQPQH | TRBV28 | 14 | TRBJ1-5 | NA | NA
ATINRGTGNTIY | TRBV2 | 12 | TRBJ1-3 | NA | NA
ASKPLGTGTDTQY | TRBV28 | 13 | TRBJ2-3 | NA | TRBD1
ASSLGTSGEETQY | TRBV28 | 13 | TRBJ2-5 | NA | TRBD2
ASSLLGAVGELF | TRBV28 | 12 | TRBJ2-2 | NA | NA
ASSLKQGSYGYT | TRBV27 | 12 | TRBJ1-2 | NA | NA
ASSYSPLGRDSPLH | TRBV6-6 | 14 | TRBJ1-6 | NA | NA
SASRGNVDEQY | TRBV29-1 | 11 | NA | once | NA
ASRDRVNTHTQY | TRBV6-5 | 12 | TRBJ2-3 | NA | TRBD1
ASSLRGLSGSPNEQF | TRBV27 | 15 | TRBJ2-1 | NA | TRBD2
ASSVGGSGVYNEQF | TRBV9 | 14 | TRBJ2-1 | NA | NA
ASSWDREGGETQY | TRBV7-6 | 13 | TRBJ2-5 | NA | TRBD1
ASSEAPGTDFYEQY | TRBV2 | 14 | TRBJ2-7 | once | NA
ASSSTRDRDPNTEAF | TRBV7-9 | 15 | TRBJ1-1 | NA | TRBD1
ASKFGGEAEAF | TRBV6-1 | 11 | TRBJ1-1 | few | NA